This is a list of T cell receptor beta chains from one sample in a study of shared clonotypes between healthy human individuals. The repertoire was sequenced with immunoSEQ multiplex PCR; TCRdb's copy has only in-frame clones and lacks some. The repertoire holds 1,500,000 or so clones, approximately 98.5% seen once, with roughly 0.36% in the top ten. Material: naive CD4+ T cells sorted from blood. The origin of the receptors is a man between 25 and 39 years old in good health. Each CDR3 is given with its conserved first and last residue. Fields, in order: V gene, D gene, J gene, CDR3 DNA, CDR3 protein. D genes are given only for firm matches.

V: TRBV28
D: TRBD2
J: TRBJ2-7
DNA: TGTGCCAGCAGTCAACTCTCTAGCGGGAGTTACGAGCAGTACTTC
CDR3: CASSQLSSGSYEQYF

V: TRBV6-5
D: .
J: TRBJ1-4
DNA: TGTGCCAGCAGTGGCCTGGGAGGCGATGAAAAACTGTTTTTT
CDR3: CASSGLGGDEKLFF

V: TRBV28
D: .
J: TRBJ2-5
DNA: TGTGCCACCCACGGGGGAGCGGGCGGAGAGACCCAGTACTTC
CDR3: CATHGGAGGETQYF

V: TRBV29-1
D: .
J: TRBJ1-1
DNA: TGCAGCGCCGAAGAGCAAATCATGAACACTGAAGCTTTCTTT
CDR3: CSAEEQIMNTEAFF

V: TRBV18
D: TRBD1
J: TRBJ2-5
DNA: TGTGCCAGCTCAGCCTCGACAGGGGATATCGGGACCCAGTACTTC
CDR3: CASSASTGDIGTQYF

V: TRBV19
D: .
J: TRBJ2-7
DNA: TGTGCCAGTAGTATAGTCGCGGTAGGACAGTACTACGAGCAGTACTTC
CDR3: CASSIVAVGQYYEQYF

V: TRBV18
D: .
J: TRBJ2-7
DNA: TGTGCCAGCTCCCGGGACCAAAACTACGAGCAGTACTTC
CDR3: CASSRDQNYEQYF

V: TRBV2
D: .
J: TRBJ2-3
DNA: TGTGCCAGCAGCGCCATCGGGGATACGCAGTATTTT
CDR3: CASSAIGDTQYF

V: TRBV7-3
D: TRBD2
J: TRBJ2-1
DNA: TGTGCCAGCAGCTTAATTAGCGGGAGTTCCTACAATGAGCAGTTCTTC
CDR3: CASSLISGSSYNEQFF

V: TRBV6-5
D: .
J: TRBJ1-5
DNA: TGTGCCAGCAGTTGGACGGCAAATCAGCCCCAGCATTTT
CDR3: CASSWTANQPQHF

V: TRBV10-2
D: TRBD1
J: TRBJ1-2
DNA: TGCGCCAGCAGTGAGTTAGGACAGGGGGCATATGGCTACACCTTC
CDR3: CASSELGQGAYGYTF

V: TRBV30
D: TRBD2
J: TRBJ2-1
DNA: TGTGCCTGGCACCGGGGGGGACCAGGACCCTACAATGAGCAGTTCTTC
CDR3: CAWHRGGPGPYNEQFF

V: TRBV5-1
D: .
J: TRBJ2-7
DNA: TGCGCCAGCAGCTTGGGGGGGGCTGCGGCGGACTACGAGCAGTACTTC
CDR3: CASSLGGAAADYEQYF